The 14 T cell receptor beta chains in this list originate from one sample, sequenced in a study of metastatic and nonmetastatic thyroid tumors. None of the patients had undergone any treatment ahead of thyroid surgery. TCRdb re-called the PCR reads through MiXCR. This table holds about 24,000 clones, less than 20% found once. Specimen: adjacent normal tissue. These receptors all come from a male donor with papillary thyroid cancer or a benign thyroid nodule (not recorded which). Some clones in this sample may be carry-over from other donors' samples.

Ten or more counts support this clone. The same CDR3 arises from other DNA sequences in this sample as well. The chain joins TRBV19 to TRBJ1-1; TRBD1 agrees at 9 bases. CDR3 length equals 18 residues. Germline V gene data show CDR1 as LNHDA and CDR2 as SQIVND (reference sequence). The J segment lost 0 bases and the V segment lost 5 bases, leaving 13 bases of the junction unmatched. The CDR3 reads CASSFYRDRATLNTEAFF. The CDR3 DNA follows: TGTGCCAGTAGTTTTTACCGGGACAGGGCTACCTTGAACACTGAAGCTTTCTTT.

This clone has only a few counts. CDR3: CASSPRSGLNTGELFF. As DNA, the CDR3 is TGTGCCAGCTCACCAAGAAGCGGGTTGAACACCGGGGAGCTGTTTTTT. The rearrangement uses TRBV18 and TRBJ2-2; TRBD2 is a possible D gene (6 bases). The CDR3 has 16 residues. The germline V gene has CDR1 KGHSH and CDR2 LQKENI. Trimming stripped 2 bases from V and 1 base from J, with 11 bases between.

This clone was seen at least ten times. At one boundary the junction diverges from the germline segment, which might be a read error. Within the sample, other DNA sequences also encode this same CDR3. In DNA form, the CDR3 reads TGCGCCAGCAGTTACAAGGGGAGGAACACTGAAGCTTTCTTT. As protein: CASSYKGRNTEAFF. This chain joins TRBV6-2 or TRBV6-3 and TRBJ1-1; a weak D match, TRBD1 (5 bases). Germline values: CDR1 MNHEY, CDR2 SVGEGT. CDR3 length equals 14 residues.

This clone was seen ten or more times. The chain combines TRBV5-1 with TRBJ2-1, with D possibly matching TRBD2 (7 bases). The V gene lost 4 bases and the J gene lost 9 bases, with 14 bases spanning the gap. The V gene's germline CDR1 is SGHRS and CDR2 YFSETQ. The CDR3 sequence is 13 residues long. DNA of the CDR3: TGCGCCAGCAGCCCGGGCGGGGGCAGTGAGCAGTTCTTC. Translated: CASSPGGGSEQFF.

The chain carries TRBV11-3 and TRBJ2-7; 8 bases line up with TRBD1. Germline CDR1 and CDR2: SGHNT and YENEEA. The CDR3 is 13 residues long. V shed 5 bases, J shed 6 bases, and the junction held 6 bases outside the gene matches. The CDR3 DNA reads as TGTGCCAGCAGCCCTGGGACAGGAGGCGAGCAGTACTTC. It encodes CASSPGTGGEQYF.

By sample fraction, this clone is medium-sized (0.01 to 0.1%). Written as DNA, the CDR3 is TGTGCCAGCAGCTTGTTAGCGGGAACAGAGACCCAGTACTTC. It yields the protein CASSLLAGTETQYF. V gene TRBV7-2 combines with J gene TRBJ2-5; the match to TRBD2 covers 8 bases. With V trimmed by 3 bases and J by 4 bases, 4 bases remained unmatched. In germline, CDR1 is SGHTA, CDR2 FQGNSA. The CDR3 runs 14 residues.

This clone came up many times. The V and J genes are TRBV20-1 and TRBJ2-7; D ambiguous. The CDR3 is 14 amino acids. V lost 2 bases to trimming and J lost 3 bases, with 14 bases between them. The germline CDR1 and CDR2 sequences are DFQATT and SNEGSKA (reference sequence). CDR3 DNA sequence: TGCAGTGCTAGATCCGGGTCTTCTTACTACGAGCAGTACTTC. It encodes CSARSGSSYYEQYF.

This clone was detected many times. The rearrangement joins TRBV4-1 to TRBJ2-5, with unresolved D. Germline assignment: CDR1 MGHRA and CDR2 YSYEKL. The CDR3 covers 15 residues. Trimming left V 0 bases short and J 5 bases short, with 13 bases between. This chain's CDR3 is CASSQDRIAQETQYF. CDR3 DNA sequence: TGCGCCAGCAGCCAAGATCGGATAGCCCAGGAGACCCAGTACTTC.

To note about this clone: Being one base from a much bigger clone, this may be a read error. The V and J genes are TRBV14 and TRBJ1-6, with D perhaps matching TRBD1 (5 bases). Per the germline V gene, CDR1 is SGHDN and CDR2 is FVKESK. This CDR3 has 13 amino acids. This chain's CDR3 is CASSPRRDSPPHF. In DNA, the CDR3 is TGTGCCAGCAGCCCGCGCAGGGATTCACCCCCCCACTTT.

At least ten counts were recorded for this clone. CDR3 nucleotides: TGTGCCAGCACCTACGGACAGGGGAGCTCCTACGAGCAGTACGTC. This codes for CASTYGQGSSYEQYV. This chain connects TRBV28 to TRBJ2-7; 9 bases align to TRBD1. CDR3 length: 15 amino acids. The germline V gene has CDR1 MDHEN and CDR2 SYDVKM. The junction had 7 bases not matched to a gene; V was cut back by 7 bases and J by 0 bases.

In its sample, this clone was seen a few times. The genes are TRBV6-4 and TRBJ1-5, with D unresolved. The CDR3 length is 15 residues. The germline V gene encodes CDR1 MRHNA and CDR2 SNTAGT. Trimming shortened V by 3 bases and J by 2 bases, and 11 bases separated the two germline ends. CDR3 protein: CASSESPTGNQPQHF. CDR3 DNA: TGTGCCAGCAGTGAATCTCCAACGGGCAATCAGCCCCAGCATTTT.

This clone was recorded at least ten times. This chain joins TRBV7-9 and TRBJ2-1; D is tentatively TRBD1 or TRBD2 (5 bases each). V lost 6 bases and J lost 7, with 13 bases in between. In germline, CDR1 is SEHNR, CDR2 FQNEAQ (reference sequence). The CDR3 length is 13 residues. The CDR3 coding sequence is TGTGCCAGCAGGGGGGACCGCAGGAATGAGCAGTTCTTC. It translates to CASRGDRRNEQFF.

This sequence joins TRBV7-6 and TRBJ1-1; no definite D call. Trimming left V 2 bases short and J 2 bases short, with 9 bases between. Germline V gene data show CDR1 as SGHVS and CDR2 as FNYEAQ. This CDR3 comprises 14 residues. As DNA, the CDR3 is TGTGCCAGCAGCTTAAGTCCCGTAAACACTGAAGCTTTCTTT. Translated: CASSLSPVNTEAFF.

This clone is labeled as medium-sized. This chain connects TRBV6-1 to TRBJ1-1, with TRBD1 matching 7 bases. The CDR3 loop spans 13 amino acids. Germline CDR1 and CDR2: MNHNS and SASEGT. Germline trimming cut 6 bases from V and 7 bases from J; bases unmatched to any gene: 8. CDR3: CASRITGAGEAFF. The CDR3 nucleotides are TGTGCCAGCAGAATCACAGGGGCGGGTGAAGCTTTCTTT.